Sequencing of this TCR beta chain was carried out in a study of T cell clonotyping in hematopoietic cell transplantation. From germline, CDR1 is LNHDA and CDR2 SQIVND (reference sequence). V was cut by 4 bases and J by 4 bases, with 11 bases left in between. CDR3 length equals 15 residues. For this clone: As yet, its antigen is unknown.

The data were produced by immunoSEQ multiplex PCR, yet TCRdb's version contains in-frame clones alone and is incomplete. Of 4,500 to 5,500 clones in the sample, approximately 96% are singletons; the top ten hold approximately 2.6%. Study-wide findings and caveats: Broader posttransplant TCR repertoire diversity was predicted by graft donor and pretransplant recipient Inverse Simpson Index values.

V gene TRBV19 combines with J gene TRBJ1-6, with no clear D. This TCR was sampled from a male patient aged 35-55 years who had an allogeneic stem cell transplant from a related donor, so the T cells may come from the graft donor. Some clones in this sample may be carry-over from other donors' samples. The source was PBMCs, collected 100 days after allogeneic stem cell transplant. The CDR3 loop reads CASSNEGRYNSPLHF. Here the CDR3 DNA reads TGTGCCAGTAGTAACGAAGGACGGTATAATTCACCCCTCCACTTT.